The rows below give T cell receptor beta chains drawn from one sample of a study of read filtering for tumor transcriptome and immune sequencing. TCRdb reprocessed the reads via MiXCR and lists one record per CDR3 protein. The sample shows roughly 27,000 distinct CDR3 sequences, approximately 15% of them seen only once. Material: a population of CD138-negative cells sorted from bone marrow. The receptors were sampled from a donor at least 40 years old with multiple myeloma. The CDR3 runs from the conserved cysteine through the conserved F or W. The order of the fields is CDR3 length, J gene, D gene, V gene, clone size, CDR3 protein, CDR3 DNA. D genes are given only for firm matches. The size of a clone is reported for some rows only, either as once, few or many, or as a class for expanded clones.

length: 16
J: TRBJ1-5
D: TRBD1
V: TRBV5-5
size: many
CDR3: CASSFFADRGHQPQHF
DNA: TGTGCCAGCAGTTTTTTCGCGGACAGGGGGCATCAGCCCCAGCATTTT

length: 10
J: TRBJ2-7
D: -
V: TRBV5-8
size: many
CDR3: CASTRYEQYF
DNA: TGTGCCAGCACCCGCTACGAGCAGTACTTC

length: 13
J: TRBJ2-1
D: -
V: TRBV18
size: -
CDR3: CASSRGMDNEQFF
DNA: TGTGCCAGCTCAAGAGGCATGGACAATGAGCAGTTCTTC

length: 15
J: TRBJ2-5
D: -
V: TRBV4-1
size: many
CDR3: CASSHSVLESETQYF
DNA: TGCGCCAGCAGCCACTCCGTGCTAGAATCGGAGACCCAGTACTTC

length: 15
J: TRBJ2-5
D: -
V: TRBV15
size: many
CDR3: CATSRDVGGPETQYF
DNA: TGTGCCACCAGCAGAGATGTGGGGGGGCCTGAGACCCAGTACTTC

length: 16
J: TRBJ2-3
D: -
V: TRBV7-8
size: many
CDR3: CASSLRRGLSTDTQYF
DNA: TGTGCCAGCAGCTTAAGGCGAGGGCTAAGCACAGATACGCAGTATTTT

length: 17
J: TRBJ2-6
D: -
V: TRBV19
size: many
CDR3: CASSIGDFTSGANVLTF
DNA: TGTGCCAGTAGTATCGGGGATTTTACCTCTGGGGCCAACGTCCTGACTTTC

length: 13
J: TRBJ2-5
D: -
V: TRBV5-1
size: -
CDR3: CASSLGTEETQYF
DNA: TGCGCCAGCAGCCTAGGGACGGAAGAGACCCAGTACTTC

length: 14
J: TRBJ2-7
D: TRBD1
V: TRBV5-1
size: many
CDR3: CASSLDRNSYEQYF
DNA: TGCGCCAGCAGCCTGGACAGGAATTCCTACGAGCAGTACTTC

length: 12
J: TRBJ2-1
D: TRBD1
V: TRBV7-7
size: many
CDR3: CASSLTGDEQFF
DNA: TGTGCTAGCAGCTTGACAGGGGATGAGCAGTTCTTC

length: 16
J: TRBJ2-1
D: TRBD2
V: TRBV6-2/TRBV6-3
size: many
CDR3: CASSYRRTSGSNEQFF
DNA: TGTGCCAGCAGTTATCGTCGAACTAGCGGGAGTAATGAGCAGTTCTTC

length: 11
J: TRBJ2-7
D: -
V: TRBV21-1
size: many
CDR3: CAIPAAYEQYF
DNA: TGTGCCATCCCAGCGGCCTACGAGCAGTACTTC

length: 13
J: TRBJ1-4
D: -
V: TRBV6-6
size: many
CDR3: CASTAPRGEKLFF
DNA: TGTGCCAGCACCGCCCCGCGGGGTGAAAAACTGTTTTTT

length: 14
J: TRBJ2-1
D: -
V: TRBV6-4
size: many
CDR3: CASSEGSDHNEQFF
DNA: TGTGCCAGCAGTGAGGGTAGCGATCACAATGAGCAGTTCTTC

length: 15
J: TRBJ2-5
D: TRBD1
V: TRBV20-1
size: few
CDR3: CSARRGTGGRETQYF
DNA: TGCAGTGCGCGGCGGGGGACAGGGGGCAGGGAGACCCAGTACTTC

length: 17
J: TRBJ1-1
D: TRBD1
V: TRBV30
size: few
CDR3: CAWSSEDRLLMNTEAFF
DNA: TGTGCCTGGAGTTCCGAGGACAGGCTCCTCATGAACACTGAAGCTTTCTTT

length: 11
J: TRBJ2-3
D: -
V: TRBV12-3/TRBV12-4
size: many
CDR3: CASSLTDTQYF
DNA: TGTGCCAGCAGCCTCACAGATACGCAGTATTTT

length: 12
J: TRBJ1-6
D: -
V: TRBV30
size: many
CDR3: CAWSPSPRTLHF
DNA: TGTGCCTGGAGTCCCTCCCCCCGCACCCTCCACTTT

length: 13
J: TRBJ1-5
D: TRBD1
V: TRBV10-3
size: many
CDR3: CAVGQVGNQPQHF
DNA: TGTGCCGTGGGACAGGTTGGCAATCAGCCCCAGCATTTT

length: 16
J: TRBJ2-3
D: -
V: TRBV20-1
size: -
CDR3: CSARDRRKGHTDTQYF
DNA: TGCAGTGCTAGAGACAGGCGGAAAGGCCACACAGATACGCAGTATTTT

length: 15
J: TRBJ2-5
D: TRBD2
V: TRBV30
size: many
CDR3: CAWRSDRLAGETQYF
DNA: TGTGCCTGGAGATCCGATAGACTAGCGGGAGAGACCCAGTACTTC

length: 15
J: TRBJ2-7
D: TRBD1
V: TRBV20-1
size: many
CDR3: CSASPSGQGAYEQYF
DNA: TGCAGTGCTAGTCCCTCCGGACAGGGGGCGTACGAGCAGTACTTC

length: 13
J: TRBJ1-5
D: -
V: TRBV30
size: many
CDR3: CAWNLGQNQPQHF
DNA: TGTGCCTGGAACCTTGGACAGAATCAGCCCCAGCATTTT

length: 14
J: TRBJ2-1
D: -
V: TRBV7-2
size: many
CDR3: CASSLERRYNEQFF
DNA: TGTGCCAGCAGCTTAGAGAGACGATACAATGAGCAGTTCTTC

length: 12
J: TRBJ2-2
D: -
V: TRBV20-1
size: many
CDR3: CSAVRDTGELFF
DNA: TGCAGTGCCGTCAGGGACACCGGGGAGCTGTTTTTT

length: 15
J: TRBJ2-3
D: -
V: TRBV6-1
size: many
CDR3: CASSYGPTSTDTQYF
DNA: TGTGCCAGCAGTTATGGACCTACCTCGACAGATACGCAGTATTTT

length: 16
J: TRBJ2-3
D: TRBD2
V: TRBV11-3
size: -
CDR3: CASSSTGTSGVDTQYF
DNA: TGTGCCAGCAGCTCAACCGGGACTAGCGGGGTCGATACGCAGTATTTT

length: 14
J: TRBJ1-5
D: TRBD1
V: TRBV12-5
size: -
CDR3: CASGLGQDNQPRHF
DNA: TGTGCTAGTGGCCTGGGACAGGACAATCAGCCCCGGCATTTT

length: 13
J: TRBJ2-1
D: TRBD2
V: TRBV11-2
size: many
CDR3: CASWTSGLNEQFF
DNA: TGTGCCAGCTGGACTAGCGGCTTGAATGAGCAGTTCTTC

length: 15
J: TRBJ2-5
D: TRBD2
V: TRBV6-6
size: many
CDR3: CASTRTSGSGETQYF
DNA: TGTGCCAGCACCAGGACTAGCGGGAGCGGGGAGACCCAGTACTTC

length: 17
J: TRBJ2-1
D: TRBD1
V: TRBV18
size: many
CDR3: CASSPDYGTGNSNEQFF
DNA: TGTGCCAGCTCACCGGACTATGGGACAGGGAATTCCAATGAGCAGTTCTTC

length: 14
J: TRBJ2-7
D: TRBD1
V: TRBV27
size: many
CDR3: CASSDRTGGREQYF
DNA: TGTGCCAGCAGTGACAGGACAGGGGGTCGCGAGCAGTACTTC

length: 16
J: TRBJ2-3
D: -
V: TRBV14
size: few
CDR3: CASSQDGARVLDTQYF
DNA: TGTGCCAGCAGCCAAGACGGGGCCAGGGTTCTAGATACGCAGTATTTT

length: 12
J: TRBJ1-5
D: -
V: TRBV6-1
size: many
CDR3: CASSEYPQPQHF
DNA: TGTGCCAGCAGTGAATATCCTCAGCCCCAGCATTTT

length: 15
J: TRBJ2-1
D: TRBD1
V: TRBV29-1
size: once
CDR3: CSVEAATGKVHEQFF
DNA: TGCAGTGTTGAAGCCGCGACAGGGAAAGTTCATGAGCAGTTCTTC

length: 14
J: TRBJ1-2
D: -
V: TRBV19
size: many
CDR3: CASSISSGGYGYTF
DNA: TGTGCCAGTAGCATCTCCTCGGGGGGCTATGGCTACACCTTC

length: 14
J: TRBJ2-1
D: -
V: TRBV29-1
size: many
CDR3: CSVETPPEYNEQFF
DNA: TGCAGCGTTGAGACTCCCCCAGAATACAATGAGCAGTTCTTC

length: 14
J: TRBJ2-7
D: TRBD1
V: TRBV11-2
size: -
CDR3: CAGSLGQGAYEQYF
DNA: TGTGCCGGCAGCCTCGGACAGGGCGCCTACGAGCAGTACTTC

length: 14
J: TRBJ2-6
D: -
V: TRBV20-1
size: many
CDR3: CSARTPSGANVLTF
DNA: TGCAGTGCTAGGACCCCCAGTGGGGCCAACGTCCTGACTTTC

length: 13
J: TRBJ2-2
D: -
V: TRBV29-1
size: many
CDR3: CSVEGDSTGELFF
DNA: TGCAGCGTTGAAGGTGACAGCACCGGGGAGCTGTTTTTT

length: 13
J: TRBJ1-3
D: -
V: TRBV30
size: many
CDR3: CAWSVAYGNTIYF
DNA: TGTGCCTGGAGTGTAGCGTATGGAAACACCATATATTTT

length: 16
J: TRBJ2-2
D: -
V: TRBV7-9
size: many
CDR3: CASSRGTTAGTGELFF
DNA: TGTGCCAGCAGCCGAGGGACAACCGCGGGCACCGGGGAGCTGTTTTTT

length: 13
J: TRBJ2-4
D: -
V: TRBV29-1
size: many
CDR3: CSVEDNQRNIQYF
DNA: TGCAGCGTTGAAGATAACCAGAGAAACATTCAGTACTTC

length: 16
J: TRBJ1-1
D: -
V: TRBV3-1
size: many
CDR3: CASSQSLGGRGTEAFF
DNA: TGTGCCAGCAGCCAGTCCTTGGGGGGGCGAGGGACTGAAGCTTTCTTT

length: 17
J: TRBJ2-2
D: -
V: TRBV19
size: many
CDR3: CASSIGSRDENTGELFF
DNA: TGTGCCAGTAGTATAGGTTCCAGGGACGAGAACACCGGGGAGCTGTTTTTT